The 24 T cell receptor beta chains given below trace back to one sample, sequenced in a study of blood T cell repertoires in COVID-19. Method: immunoSEQ multiplex PCR; TCRdb's copy keeps in-frame clones and lacks some. The data contain approximately 180,000 clones, more than 70% of them singletons. The specimen was peripheral blood. All receptors come from a man aged 40-49 years with active or convalescent COVID-19.

The J gene is TRBJ2-7, the V gene TRBV6-1; tentative D call: TRBD2 (5 bases). CDR3 length: 15 amino acids. CDR1 is MNHNS and CDR2 is SASEGT in the germline V gene. Between the trimmed V and J ends, which lost 3 bases and 0 bases, there was a span of 12 bases. The CDR3 DNA reads as TGTGCCAGCAGTGAGGGAGCGATTAGCTCCTACGAGCAGTACTTC. Protein: CASSEGAISSYEQYF.

V and J are TRBV4-1 and TRBJ2-5; TRBD1 might be the D (5 bases). CDR3 length: 14 residues. The V end was cut by 0 bases, the J end by 5 bases, with 10 bases between. The germline V gene encodes CDR1 MGHRA and CDR2 YSYEKL. The CDR3 nucleotides read TGCGCCAGCAGCCAAGATCAGGGTTCGGAGACCCAGTACTTC. Protein product: CASSQDQGSETQYF.

In this sample, this clone turned up a few times. V is TRBV6-2 or TRBV6-3 and J is TRBJ1-1, with 7 bases aligning to TRBD1. The V gene's germline CDR1 is MNHEY and CDR2 SVGEGT. With 4 bases clipped from V and 10 bases from J, the junction kept 15 bases outside the gene matches. This CDR3 is built from 15 residues. The CDR3 nucleotides read TGTGCCAGCAGTTTAGCATTGGGACAGCGCGTTGGAGCTTTCTTT. Its protein is CASSLALGQRVGAFF.

The genes are TRBV4-1 and TRBJ1-1, with 12 bases matching TRBD1. The CDR3 consists of 19 residues. The germline V gene encodes CDR1 MGHRA and CDR2 YSYEKL. Unmatched junction bases numbered 14, after V lost 0 bases and J lost 6 bases. CDR3 sequence: CASSQDPTGGQGALSEAFF. The DNA for the CDR3 is TGCGCCAGCAGCCAAGACCCCACCGGGGGACAGGGGGCGTTATCTGAAGCTTTCTTT.

The V and J genes are TRBV11-2 and TRBJ1-1; D is unresolved. The germline CDR1 and CDR2 sequences are SGHAT and FQNNGV. The CDR3 contains 14 residues. Trimming shortened V by 0 bases and J by 5 bases, and 10 bases separated the two germline ends. The CDR3 reads CASSLDLVRTEAFF. The CDR3 DNA reads as TGTGCCAGCAGCTTAGATCTGGTTCGGACTGAAGCTTTCTTT.

V and J are TRBV7-6 and TRBJ2-7, with a tentative D call TRBD2 (6 bases). The CDR3 totals 17 residues. V lost 5 bases and J lost 3, with 23 bases in between. In germline, CDR1 is SGHVS, CDR2 FNYEAQ. The chain's CDR3 is CASSLAAVGGSGYEQYF. DNA of the CDR3: TGTGCCAGCAGCCTCGCAGCCGTGGGGGGAAGTGGCTACGAGCAGTACTTC.

This chain links TRBV18 with TRBJ1-4, with TRBD1 matching over 7 bases. CDR3 length: 15 residues. In germline, CDR1 is KGHSH, CDR2 LQKENI. V was clipped by 3 bases and J by 4 bases; unmatched bases: 5. Here the CDR3 reads CASSPQQGINEKLFF. Here the CDR3 DNA reads TGTGCCAGCTCACCCCAACAGGGGATTAATGAAAAACTGTTTTTT. Supplemented by reference TRBV18 and TRBJ1-4, the full variable domain reads NAGVMQNPRHLVRRRGQEARLRCSPMKGHSHVYWYRQLPEEGLKFMVYLQKENIIDESGMPKERFSAEFPKEGPSILRIQQVVRGDSAAYFCASSPQQGINEKLFFGSGTQLSVL.

This chain connects TRBV6-6 to TRBJ2-1; tentative D call: TRBD2 (7 bases). V was trimmed by 7 bases and J by 2 bases, leaving 18 bases between them. Looked up from germline, CDR1 is MNHNY and CDR2 is SVGAGI (reference sequence). The CDR3 covers 16 residues. The chain's CDR3 is CASIHRGGGAYNEQFF. The CDR3 DNA reads TGTGCCAGCATCCACCGAGGAGGGGGGGCCTACAATGAGCAGTTCTTC.

V usage is TRBV12-3 or TRBV12-4 and J usage is TRBJ2-7; no reliable D call. This CDR3 has 12 amino acids. The V gene lost 3 bases and the J gene lost 5 bases, with 8 bases spanning the gap. The CDR3 DNA sequence: TGTGCCAGCAGTTTCAGGTACCACGAGCAGTACTTC. Its translation: CASSFRYHEQYF.

V and J are TRBV15 and TRBJ1-1; D is perhaps TRBD1 (6 bases). V was trimmed by 0 bases and J by 4 bases, leaving 15 bases between them. Germline-derived CDR1 and CDR2 are LNHNV and YYDKDF (reference sequence). The length of the CDR3 is 16 residues. The CDR3 sequence is CATSRETGRGGTEAFF. DNA for the CDR3: TGTGCCACCAGCAGAGAAACAGGGAGGGGGGGCACTGAAGCTTTCTTT.

This sequence joins TRBV19 and TRBJ2-5; weak D call: TRBD2 (6 bases). The V and J ends lost 5 bases and 4 bases respectively, with 17 bases between them. Per germline, CDR1 LNHDA and CDR2 SQIVND (reference sequence). The CDR3 has 15 residues. This chain's CDR3 is CASSQRGGWVETQYF. The CDR3 DNA reads TGTGCCAGTAGTCAACGGGGAGGCTGGGTAGAGACCCAGTACTTC.

V usage is TRBV5-5 and J usage is TRBJ1-1; TRBD1 aligns across 7 bases. J gave up 11 bases and V 4 bases, and 11 bases lay outside the gene matches. CDR1 SGHKS and CDR2 YYEKEE come from the germline V gene (reference sequence). The CDR3 spans 13 residues. The DNA for the CDR3 is TGTGCCAGCAGCACCCCAGACAGGGTGGGTGCTTTCTTT. Protein product: CASSTPDRVGAFF.

J is TRBJ1-1 and V is TRBV12-5; possibly TRBD1 for D (6 bases). The CDR3 is 17 amino acids. Trimming stripped 3 bases from V and 1 base from J, with 18 bases between. Germline loops: CDR1 LGHNT, CDR2 FRNRAP. CDR3 residues: CASGFRITGKRNTEAFF. CDR3 in DNA: TGTGCTAGTGGTTTCCGGATTACAGGGAAGAGGAACACTGAAGCTTTCTTT.

The chain's CDR3 is CASSSGQGVSDTEAFF. DNA of the CDR3: TGTGCCAGCAGCTCGGGACAGGGGGTCTCGGACACTGAAGCTTTCTTT. The rearrangement uses TRBV5-5 and TRBJ1-1; 11 bases are shared with TRBD1. This CDR3 contains 16 residues. Trimming cost V 3 bases and J 3 bases; bases outside gene matches: 7. CDR1 is SGHKS and CDR2 is YYEKEE in the germline V gene (reference sequence).

The chain uses TRBV5-8 and TRBJ1-5; TRBD1 agrees at 11 bases. V gave up 4 bases and J gave up 4 bases; unmatched junction bases: 4. Per germline, CDR1 SGHTS and CDR2 YDEGEE. The CDR3 loop spans 15 amino acids. CDR3 sequence (DNA): TGTGCCAGCAGCCCGGGACAGGGGGGGAATCAGCCCCAGCATTTT. Translation gives CASSPGQGGNQPQHF.

The rearrangement uses TRBV4-2 and TRBJ1-1, with 9 bases fitting TRBD1. The CDR3 runs to 16 residues. Germline values: CDR1 LGHNA, CDR2 YNFKEQ. The V and J ends lost 8 bases and 1 base, in that order; junction bases with no gene match: 11. The DNA of the CDR3 is TGTGCCAGCCGGCCACAGGGGGCTTCGGGGAACACTGAAGCTTTCTTT. Translated: CASRPQGASGNTEAFF.

The chain joins TRBV5-6 to TRBJ2-1; no firm D call. The germline gives CDR1 SGHDT, CDR2 YYEEEE. The V gene lost 0 bases and the J gene lost 10 bases, with 14 bases spanning the gap. CDR3 size: 14 residues. The CDR3 here is CASSLASQVDEQFF. The CDR3 DNA reads TGTGCCAGCAGCTTGGCCAGCCAGGTTGACGAGCAGTTCTTC.

This rearrangement joins TRBV21-1 to TRBJ2-3; the table gives TRBD2 as D, unverified against the DNA. TRBV21-1 is shown as a pseudogene. This CDR3 has 15 amino acids. The CDR3 protein is CASSSGGTSTDTQYF. Written as DNA, the CDR3 is TGTGCCAGCAGCAGCGGGGGAACTAGCACAGATACGCAGTATTTT.

This chain uses TRBV24-1 with TRBJ2-1, with D maybe TRBD2 (6 bases). The germline gives CDR1 KGHDR, CDR2 SFDVKD. The CDR3 is 17 amino acids. Trimming stripped 3 bases from V and 8 bases from J, with 22 bases between. DNA for the CDR3: TGTGCCACCAGTGATGTTATGGGGCAGGGAGGCTCGGATGAGCAGTTCTTC. It is translated as CATSDVMGQGGSDEQFF.

V usage is TRBV11-2 and J usage is TRBJ1-3; TRBD1 aligns across 7 bases. The length of the CDR3 is 17 residues. Germline-derived CDR1 and CDR2 are SGHAT and FQNNGV. The trim removed 3 bases at V and 3 bases at J, leaving 11 bases unmatched. CDR3 region: CASSLVRTGSGGNTIYF. For the CDR3, the DNA is TGTGCCAGCAGCTTGGTCCGGACAGGCTCTGGTGGAAACACCATATATTTT. Full variable domain (outside the CDR3, taken from reference TRBV11-2 and TRBJ1-3): EAGVAQSPRYKIIEKRQSVAFWCNPISGHATLYWYQQILGQGPKLLIQFQNNGVVDDSQLPKDRFSAERLKGVDSTLKIQPAKLEDSAVYLCASSLVRTGSGGNTIYFGEGSWLTVV.

The gene calls are TRBV10-1 and TRBJ2-3; a possible D gene is TRBD2 (5 bases). Trimming removed 8 bases at V and 6 bases at J, with 15 bases between. The CDR3 is 13 residues long. The V gene's germline CDR1 is WNHNN and CDR2 SYGVQD (reference sequence). CDR3 coding DNA: TGCGCCAGCGGGCTCGAGGGAAGCGATACGCAGTATTTT. Translating gives CASGLEGSDTQYF.

In this sample, this clone turned up a few times. The chain couples TRBV3-1 (or the pseudogene TRBV3-2) to TRBJ1-1; weak D call: TRBD1 (5 bases). Trimming left V 0 bases short and J 0 bases short, with 14 bases between. CDR1 and CDR2 from the germline V gene are LGHDT and YNNKEL (reference sequence). This CDR3 region has 17 residues. The CDR3 region has the DNA TGTGCCAGCAGCCAAGATTCGGCAGGGAGGGTGAACACTGAAGCTTTCTTT. This translates into CASSQDSAGRVNTEAFF.

V gene TRBV7-2 combines with J gene TRBJ1-5; TRBD1 matches 7 bases. Germline V gene data show CDR1 as SGHTA and CDR2 as FQGNSA. J was trimmed by 7 bases and V by 4 bases; bases with no gene match: 4. The CDR3 is made up of 13 amino acids. The DNA for the CDR3 is TGTGCCAGCAGCTATTACAGGGGCCAGCCCCAGCATTTT. Protein: CASSYYRGQPQHF.

J is TRBJ1-1 and V is TRBV5-1; D uncertain. There are 13 residues in the CDR3. V lost 4 bases, J lost 1 base, and 8 bases lay in between. CDR1 and CDR2 from the germline V gene are SGHRS and YFSETQ. CDR3 in amino acids: CASSPRPNTEAFF. The CDR3 bases are TGCGCCAGCAGCCCCAGGCCGAACACTGAAGCTTTCTTT.